Shown below are 11 T cell receptor beta chains from a single sample sequenced in a study of T cells in localized non-small cell lung cancer. The protocol was immunoSEQ multiplex PCR, while the TCRdb copy is restricted to in-frame clones and leaves out a portion. The sample yields roughly 13,000 clones, 86% seen once. Sample: peripheral blood, taken before any cancer treatment. The receptors derive from a male donor aged 60 or over with stage III lung adenocarcinoma.

This clone turned up a few times. The chain's CDR3 is CASSEGPLTTNYGYTF. The CDR3 DNA reads as TGTGCCAGCAGTGAAGGGCCCCTGACAACTAACTATGGCTACACCTTC. This chain uses TRBV6-1 with TRBJ1-2; no clear D. Trimming stripped 1 base from V and 0 bases from J, with 12 bases between. The germline V gene encodes CDR1 MNHNS and CDR2 SASEGT. This CDR3 spans 16 amino acids.

V is TRBV2 and J is TRBJ1-4, with D perhaps matching TRBD1 (6 bases). Germline CDR1 and CDR2: SNHLY and FYNNEI. The CDR3 is 15 amino acids. Trimming removed 3 bases from V and 9 bases from J, with 17 bases in between. The CDR3 coding sequence is TGTGCCAGCAGTGACCGGACGGGAGGGGGACAAAAACTGTTTTTT. Protein sequence: CASSDRTGGGQKLFF. The full variable domain, completed using reference TRBV2 and TRBJ1-4, is EPEVTQTPSHQVTQMGQEVILRCVPISNHLYFYWYRQILGQKVEFLVSFYNNEISEKSEIFDDQFSVERPDGSNFTLKIRSTKLEDSAMYFCASSDRTGGGQKLFFGSGTQLSVL.

The chain carries TRBV27 and TRBJ1-1; the match to TRBD1 covers 7 bases. The germline CDR1 and CDR2 sequences are MNHEY and SMNVEV (reference sequence). The CDR3 runs 13 residues. The trim removed 5 bases at V and 3 bases at J, leaving 3 bases unmatched. CDR3: CASSRTGDTEAFF. CDR3 nucleotides: TGTGCCAGCAGTCGTACAGGGGACACTGAAGCTTTCTTT.

This rearrangement joins TRBV27 to TRBJ1-5; D gene uncertain. Per germline, CDR1 MNHEY and CDR2 SMNVEV (reference sequence). V shed 6 bases and J shed 0 bases, with 6 bases lying between them. The CDR3 contains 13 residues. Written as DNA, the CDR3 is TGTGCCAGCAGCCTAATTAGCAATCAGCCCCAGCATTTT. Its protein product is CASSLISNQPQHF.

The gene calls are TRBV5-1 and TRBJ1-1; D unclear. V lost 3 bases to trimming and J lost 1 base, with 7 bases between them. This CDR3 contains 13 residues. Germline lookup yields CDR1 SGHRS and CDR2 YFSETQ. This CDR3 reads CASSSRGNTEAFF. The CDR3 coding sequence is TGCGCCAGCAGCTCCCGGGGGAACACTGAAGCTTTCTTT. Using reference TRBV5-1 and TRBJ1-1 for the parts outside the CDR3, the full variable domain is KAGVTQTPRYLIKTRGQQVTLSCSPISGHRSVSWYQQTPGQGLQFLFEYFSETQRNKGNFPGRFSGRQFSNSRSEMNVSTLELGDSALYLCASSSRGNTEAFFGQGTRLTVV.

This clone was picked up one time. The rearrangement links TRBV5-1 to TRBJ2-7, with D hard to call. V lost 3 bases to trimming and J lost 3 bases, with 4 bases between them. Per germline, CDR1 SGHRS and CDR2 YFSETQ. The CDR3 is 11 amino acids. DNA for the CDR3: TGCGCCAGCAGCTCTGACTACGAGCAGTACTTC. Translating it yields CASSSDYEQYF.

The gene calls are TRBV27 and TRBJ2-5, with a weak D call TRBD2 (5 bases). Trimming cost V 2 bases and J 2 bases, with 9 bases left between them. Germline V gene lookup returns CDR1 MNHEY and CDR2 SMNVEV (reference sequence). There are 14 residues in the CDR3. The CDR3 reads CASSLAGLQETQYF. CDR3 DNA: TGTGCCAGCAGTTTAGCGGGCTTACAAGAGACCCAGTACTTC.

The gene calls are TRBV10-1 and TRBJ2-7, with D unclear. Germline CDR1 and CDR2: WNHNN and SYGVQD (reference sequence). The CDR3 spans 14 residues. V was shortened by 4 bases and J by 3 bases, with 13 bases between the two germline ends. CDR3 sequence (DNA): TGCGCCAGCAGTGCTTCTAGAGGTCGCTACGAGCAGTACTTC. Its translation: CASSASRGRYEQYF.

This clone is hyperexpanded (1% or more). The chain couples TRBV18 to TRBJ1-3, with D unclear. Germline CDR1 and CDR2: KGHSH and LQKENI. Trimming stripped 1 base from V and 4 bases from J, with 14 bases between. The length of the CDR3 is 16 residues. For the CDR3, the DNA is TGTGCCAGCTCACCACAGGCTGGGGTGGAAGGAAACACCATATATTTT. Amino acids: CASSPQAGVEGNTIYF.

The genes are TRBV7-2 and TRBJ2-7, with a weak D call TRBD2 (7 bases). The CDR3 totals 14 residues. Germline CDR1 reads SGHTA; CDR2 reads FQGNSA. Trimming stripped 1 base from V and 5 bases from J, with 12 bases between. The CDR3 DNA reads TGTGCCAGCAGCTTAGATCTAGGGGGGGACGAGCAGTACTTC. Amino acids: CASSLDLGGDEQYF.

The rearrangement uses TRBV18 and TRBJ2-3; D possibly matches TRBD1 or TRBD2 (6 bases each). CDR1 is KGHSH and CDR2 is LQKENI in the germline V gene. The CDR3 has 16 residues. V shed 3 bases and J shed 6 bases, with 19 bases lying between them. CDR3 sequence: CASSPTVGGGGDTQYF. As DNA, the CDR3 is TGTGCCAGCTCACCTACTGTAGGGGGAGGCGGTGATACGCAGTATTTT.